This entry is about one T cell receptor (beta chain). What it recognizes is unknown. Each case's diagnosis was confirmed by two pathologists on H&E. This entry comes from a study of immune evolution from preneoplasia to lung adenocarcinoma. Notes on the study in general: KRAS-mutant nodules had the highest T cell clonality.

The CDR3 sequence is 13 residues long. V was trimmed by 4 bases and J by 6 bases, leaving 14 bases between them. CDR1 and CDR2 from the germline V gene are SGHNT and YYREEE (reference sequence). Produced via immunoSEQ multiplex PCR; TCRdb's table is partial and in-frame only. The profile shows 30,000 to 45,000 clones, 60% to 75% of them singletons. The receptor comes from a person in their sixties with lung adenocarcinoma. V gene TRBV5-4 combines with J gene TRBJ2-7, with a possible D match to TRBD2 (5 bases). The specimen sequenced was FFPE invasive lung adenocarcinoma tissue. The CDR3 region is CASSRDVEGEQYF. CDR3 DNA sequence: TGTGCCAGCAGCCGAGATGTTGAGGGCGAGCAGTACTTC.